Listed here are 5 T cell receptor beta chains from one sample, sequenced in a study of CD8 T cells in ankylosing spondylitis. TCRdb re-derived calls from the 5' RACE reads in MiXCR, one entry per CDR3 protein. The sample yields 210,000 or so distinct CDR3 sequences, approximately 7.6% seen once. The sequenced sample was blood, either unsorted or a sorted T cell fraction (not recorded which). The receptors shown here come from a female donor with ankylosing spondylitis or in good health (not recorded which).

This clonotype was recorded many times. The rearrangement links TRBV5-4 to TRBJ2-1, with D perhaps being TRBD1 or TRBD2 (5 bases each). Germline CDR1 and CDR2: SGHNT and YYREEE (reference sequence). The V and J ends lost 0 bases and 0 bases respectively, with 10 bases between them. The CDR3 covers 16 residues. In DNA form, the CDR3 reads TGTGCCAGCAGCTTGGACCGGGGCAGCTCCTACAATGAGCAGTTCTTC. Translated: CASSLDRGSSYNEQFF.

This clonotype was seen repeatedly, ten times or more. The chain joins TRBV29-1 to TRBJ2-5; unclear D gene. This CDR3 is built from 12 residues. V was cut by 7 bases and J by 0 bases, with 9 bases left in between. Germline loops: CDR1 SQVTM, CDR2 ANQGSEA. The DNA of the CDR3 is TGCAGCGCCGGACGGTACCAAGAGACCCAGTACTTC. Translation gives CSAGRYQETQYF.

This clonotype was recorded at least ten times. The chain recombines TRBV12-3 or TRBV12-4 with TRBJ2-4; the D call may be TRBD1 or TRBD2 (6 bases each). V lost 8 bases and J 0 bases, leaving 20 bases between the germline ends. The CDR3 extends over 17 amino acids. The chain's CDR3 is CASQRGVGARAKNIQYF. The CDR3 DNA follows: TGTGCCAGCCAGAGGGGGGTTGGGGCTCGAGCCAAAAACATTCAGTACTTC.

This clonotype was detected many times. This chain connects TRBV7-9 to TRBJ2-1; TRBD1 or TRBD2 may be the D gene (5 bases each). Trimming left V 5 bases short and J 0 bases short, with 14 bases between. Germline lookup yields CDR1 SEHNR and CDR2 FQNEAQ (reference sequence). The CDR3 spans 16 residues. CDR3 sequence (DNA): TGTGCCAGCAGCCCCGAGGGGCTCGGCTCCTACAATGAGCAGTTCTTC. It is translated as CASSPEGLGSYNEQFF.

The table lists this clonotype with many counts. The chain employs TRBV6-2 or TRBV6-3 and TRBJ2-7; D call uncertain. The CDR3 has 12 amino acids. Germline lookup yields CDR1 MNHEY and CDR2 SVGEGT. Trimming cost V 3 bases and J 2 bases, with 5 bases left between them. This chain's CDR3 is CASSYNAYEQYF. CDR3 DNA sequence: TGTGCCAGCAGTTATAATGCCTACGAGCAGTACTTC.